In its sample, the clone carrying this TCR beta chain was seen many times. Its antigen is not known. The bulk TCR libraries were made with methods described before and with listed TCR primers. TCRdb redid the calling of the PCR reads with MiXCR, one entry per CDR3 protein. This table holds 79,000 or so distinct CDR3 sequences, approximately 23% found once. There are 14 residues in the CDR3. Germline CDR1 LNHNV, CDR2 YYDKDF (reference sequence). V was pared by 4 bases and J by 5 bases, with 4 bases of the junction left unmatched. These data are taken from a study of molecular identifiers for immune sequencing clone quantification. Findings and limits, study-wide: Clones with over 20 RNA copies captured over 99% of effector molecules but under 1% of naive ones.

The authors sorted naive CD8 T cells as CD8+CD4-CCR7+CD45RA+. This receptor was obtained from a human donor in good health. Some libraries in this study had Jurkat cell RNA spiked in. Sequencing was performed on naive CD8+ T cells from blood, with Jurkat cell RNA spiked in. Specified subset: FACS-sorted CD8+CD4-CCR7+CD45RA+ naive T cells. The V call is TRBV15, the J call TRBJ2-2; 7 bases fit TRBD1. CDR3 sequence reads: CATSIEGATGELFF. The CDR3 DNA follows: TGTGCCACCAGCATCGAGGGGGCAACCGGGGAGCTGTTTTTT. Based on the CDR3 plus reference TRBV15 and TRBJ2-2, the full variable domain is DAMVIQNPRYQVTQFGKPVTLSCSQTLNHNVMYWYQQKSSQAPKLLFHYYDKDFNNEADTPDNFQSRRPNTSFCFLDIRSPGLGDTAMYLCATSIEGATGELFFGEGSRLTVL.